This T cell receptor beta chain was observed in a study of identical twins. Germline loops: CDR1 SEHNR, CDR2 FQNEAQ (reference sequence). Trimming stripped 0 bases from V and 3 bases from J, with 5 bases between. The CDR3 has 14 residues. TCRdb called the 5' RACE reads again in MiXCR, with one record for every CDR3 protein. The table shows about 890,000 distinct CDR3 sequences, with roughly 12% occurring only once. The sample also formed part of further work on yellow fever vaccine responses in identical twins.

The TCR sequence derives from a woman in her late teens or twenties in good health. The rearrangement links TRBV7-9 to TRBJ1-4; D is ambiguous. Sequenced: PBMCs. The DNA for the CDR3 is TGTGCCAGCAGCTTAGCAATTCCTAATGAAAAACTGTTTTTT. Its protein product is CASSLAIPNEKLFF.